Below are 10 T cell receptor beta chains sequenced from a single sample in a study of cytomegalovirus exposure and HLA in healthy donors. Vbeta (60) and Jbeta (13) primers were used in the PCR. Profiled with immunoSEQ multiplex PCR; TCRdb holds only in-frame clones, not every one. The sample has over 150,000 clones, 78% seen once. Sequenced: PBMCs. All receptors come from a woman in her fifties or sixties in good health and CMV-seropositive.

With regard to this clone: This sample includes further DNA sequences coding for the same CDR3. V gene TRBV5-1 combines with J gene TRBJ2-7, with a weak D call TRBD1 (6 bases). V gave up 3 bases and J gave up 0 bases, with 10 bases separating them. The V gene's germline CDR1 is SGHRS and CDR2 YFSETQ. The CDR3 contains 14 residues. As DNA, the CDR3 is TGCGCCAGCAGCTCAACAGGGAGCTCCTACGAGCAGTACTTC. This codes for CASSSTGSSYEQYF.

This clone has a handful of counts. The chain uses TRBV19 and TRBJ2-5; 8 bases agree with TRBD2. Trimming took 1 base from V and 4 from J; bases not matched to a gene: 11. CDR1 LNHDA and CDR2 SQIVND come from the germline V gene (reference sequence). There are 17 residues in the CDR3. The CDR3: CASSIGNAGAGAETQYF. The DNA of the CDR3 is TGTGCCAGTAGTATAGGTAACGCTGGAGCGGGAGCAGAGACCCAGTACTTC.

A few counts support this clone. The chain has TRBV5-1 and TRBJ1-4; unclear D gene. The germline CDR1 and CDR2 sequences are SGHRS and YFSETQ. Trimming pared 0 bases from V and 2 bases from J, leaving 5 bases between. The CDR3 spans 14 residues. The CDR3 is CASSLGATNEKLFF. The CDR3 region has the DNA TGCGCCAGCAGCTTGGGGGCTACTAATGAAAAACTGTTTTTT.

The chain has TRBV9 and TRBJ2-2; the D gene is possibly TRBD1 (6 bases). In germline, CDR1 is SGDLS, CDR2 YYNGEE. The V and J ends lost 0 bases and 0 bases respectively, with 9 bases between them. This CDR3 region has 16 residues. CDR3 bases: TGTGCCAGCAGCGTAGCTGCAGGGGCGAACACCGGGGAGCTGTTTTTT. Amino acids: CASSVAAGANTGELFF.

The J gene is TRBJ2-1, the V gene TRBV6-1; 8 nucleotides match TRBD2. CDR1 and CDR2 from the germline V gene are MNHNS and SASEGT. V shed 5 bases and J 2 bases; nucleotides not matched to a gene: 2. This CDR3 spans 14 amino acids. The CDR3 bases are TGTGCCAGCAGTACTAGCGGCGCCTACAATGAGCAGTTCTTC. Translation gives CASSTSGAYNEQFF.

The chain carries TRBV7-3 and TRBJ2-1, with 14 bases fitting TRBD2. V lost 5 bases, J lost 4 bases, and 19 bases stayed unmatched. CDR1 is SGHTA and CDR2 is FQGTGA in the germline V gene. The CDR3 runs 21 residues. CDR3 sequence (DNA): TGTGCCAGCAGCACATTACCGGGACTAGCGGGAGTCGAGCCCAAATACAATGAGCAGTTCTTC. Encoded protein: CASSTLPGLAGVEPKYNEQFF.

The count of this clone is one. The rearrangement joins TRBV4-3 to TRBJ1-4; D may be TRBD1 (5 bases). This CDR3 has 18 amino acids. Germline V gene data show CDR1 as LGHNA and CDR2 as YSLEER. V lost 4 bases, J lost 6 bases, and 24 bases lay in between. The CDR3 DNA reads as TGCGCCAGCAGCCCGGATGGAGGCAGGGCGGGGGGTCATGAAAAACTGTTTTTT. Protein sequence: CASSPDGGRAGGHEKLFF.

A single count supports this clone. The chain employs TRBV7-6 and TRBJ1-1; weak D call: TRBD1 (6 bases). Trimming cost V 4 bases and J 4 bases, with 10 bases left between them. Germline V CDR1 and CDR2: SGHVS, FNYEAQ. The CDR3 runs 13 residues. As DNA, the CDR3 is TGTGCCAGCAGCTCAGGGACAAGCACTGAAGCTTTCTTT. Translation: CASSSGTSTEAFF.

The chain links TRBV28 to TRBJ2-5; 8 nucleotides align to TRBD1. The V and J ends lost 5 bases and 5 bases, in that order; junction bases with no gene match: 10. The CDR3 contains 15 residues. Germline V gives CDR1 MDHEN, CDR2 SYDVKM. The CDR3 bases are TGTGCCAGCAGTCTCACGGGACAGGTTCGGGAGACCCAGTACTTC. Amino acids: CASSLTGQVRETQYF.

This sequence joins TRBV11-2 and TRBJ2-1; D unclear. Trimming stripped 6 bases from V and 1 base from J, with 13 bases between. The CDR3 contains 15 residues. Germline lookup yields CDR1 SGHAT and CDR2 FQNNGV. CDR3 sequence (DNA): TGTGCCAGCAGTCCACCTAATTATTCCTACAATGAGCAGTTCTTC. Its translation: CASSPPNYSYNEQFF.